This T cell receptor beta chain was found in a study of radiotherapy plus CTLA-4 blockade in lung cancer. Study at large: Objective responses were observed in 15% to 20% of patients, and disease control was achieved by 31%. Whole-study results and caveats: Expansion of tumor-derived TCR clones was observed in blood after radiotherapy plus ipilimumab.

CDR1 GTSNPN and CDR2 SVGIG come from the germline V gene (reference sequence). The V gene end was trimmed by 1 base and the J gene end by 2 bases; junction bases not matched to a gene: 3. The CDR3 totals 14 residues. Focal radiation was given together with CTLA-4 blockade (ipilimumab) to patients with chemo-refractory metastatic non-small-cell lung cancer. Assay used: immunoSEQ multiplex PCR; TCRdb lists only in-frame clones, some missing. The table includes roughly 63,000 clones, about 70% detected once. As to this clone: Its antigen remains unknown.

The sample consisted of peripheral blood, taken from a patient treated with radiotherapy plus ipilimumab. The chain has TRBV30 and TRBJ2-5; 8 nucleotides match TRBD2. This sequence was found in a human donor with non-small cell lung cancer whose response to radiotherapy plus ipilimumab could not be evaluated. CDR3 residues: CAWSEAGAQETQYF. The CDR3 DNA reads TGTGCCTGGAGTGAAGCGGGAGCTCAAGAGACCCAGTACTTC.